The T cell receptor (beta chain) under discussion was sequenced for a study of blood T cell repertoires in COVID-19 (dated by TCRdb to between 2020 and 2021). In terms of the full investigation: Collaborator samples came from the United States, Italy and Spain and covered acute and convalescent phases of COVID-19. The prospective study material was composed of cDNA or gDNA derived from T cells, B-cell-depleted T cells, or PBMCs. The dataset comprised deeply sampled blood TCRbeta repertoires from subjects exposed to, actively infected with, or recovered from COVID-19. The repertoires were released in a freely available public database intended as a resource for research on the immune response to SARS-CoV-2. Samples were obtained from the ongoing ImmuneRACE study (first 160 participants) and from some 1,300 subjects provided by 6 global collaborators. Nearly every sample came with metadata listing a de-identified subject ID, COVID-19 status, age in years and sex. Where HLA class I and class II types were available, the types were taken from metadata supplied by the sample provider, not from assay-based typing. Summary of the overall study and its limitations: How much clinical and demographic metadata was included differed by source and by participant, and the metadata was provided uncurated.

Each collaborating institution followed its own protocols to collect whole blood in K2EDTA tubes. For TCRbeta analysis, collaborator samples were shipped as frozen whole blood, as isolated PBMCs, or as DNA extracted from either sample type. The immunoSEQ Assay, a bias-controlled multiplex PCR, was used to amplify TCRbeta CDR3 regions from genomic DNA. Regarding the original processing steps: The number of nucleated cells in each sample was estimated from the amplification of reference gene primers within the assay. Sequence reads were collapsed and filtered to measure the absolute abundance of every unique TCRbeta CDR3 rearrangement. Productive Simpson clonality was computed per sample as the square root of Simpson's diversity index over productive rearrangements. The clones in this table, taken by TCRdb from immuneACCESS, are in-frame only. Not every clone is retained; where verified, under half of the shortfall comes from an unresolved V gene, and the cause of the rest is unknown. V and J calls and clone size come straight from that table; D and trimming were deduced from the DNA. Recorded for this sample are approximately 300,000 clones; about 83% of them occurred a single time. The leading ten clones occupy about 1.2% of the sample.

To note about this clone: Its antigen is unknown. One base away there is no much larger clone; base qualities are not given.

Including the terminal cysteine and phenylalanine, the CDR3 comprises 16 residues. The kept DNA is CDR3 alone, 48 bases in frame from the first base. Trimming removed 5 bases from V and 2 bases from J; the gene matches leave 5 bases unexplained. The germline V gene encodes CDR1 SGHNT and CDR2 YENEEA. This sequence originates from a woman aged 45-65 years with acute or convalescent COVID-19. In this chain, TRBV11-3 is recombined with TRBJ2-5, and 13 junctional nucleotides match TRBD2. The sequencing sample was made of peripheral blood. The CDR3 region has the sequence CASSDGTSGDQETQYF. The DNA sequence reads TGTGCCAGCAGCGACGGGACTAGCGGGGATCAAGAGACCCAGTACTTC.